This is a list of T cell receptor beta chains from one sample in a study of monozygotic twins with inflammatory bowel disease. Each CDR3 protein gets one entry in TCRdb, which reprocessed the 5' RACE reads and gives no DNA. The repertoire table contains around 380,000 distinct CDR3 sequences. Sequencing was carried out using blood. These receptors all stem from a human donor with ulcerative colitis or Crohn's disease, or a healthy co-twin of an affected twin (not recorded which). Each CDR3 is given with its conserved first and last residue. Each record gives: V gene, J gene, CDR3 protein.

TRBV27,TRBJ2-7,CASSAGTSLSYEQYF
TRBV6-1,TRBJ2-1,CSLVSSYNEQFF
TRBV12-3/TRBV12-4,TRBJ2-4,CASSLHGAKNIQYF
TRBV11-2,TRBJ2-3,CASSSHNWGTDTQYF
TRBV3-1,TRBJ2-5,CASSQEWTGPTQETQYF
TRBV6-1,TRBJ2-5,CASNLWTGGQEETQYF
TRBV19,TRBJ2-1,CASSIARGRKYNEQFF
TRBV10-2,TRBJ1-5,CASSESGQGGQPQHF
TRBV7-2,TRBJ1-6,CASSRGGFVNSPLHF
TRBV4-3,TRBJ2-7,CASSQVTSGLTYEQYF
TRBV5-1,TRBJ2-2,CASSLIFLAGGTGELFF
TRBV5-1,TRBJ1-6,CASSLGPGGNSPLHF
TRBV12-3/TRBV12-4,TRBJ2-7,CASSWTGAGHEQYF
TRBV28,TRBJ2-7,CASSTYLDSDYSYEQYF
TRBV30,TRBJ1-6,CAWSVSSPLHF
TRBV19,TRBJ2-7,CASSSAQGAYEQYF
TRBV7-2,TRBJ2-1,CASSFEIGRAHNEQFF
TRBV30,TRBJ1-5,CAWSVSFPNQPQHF
TRBV29-1,TRBJ2-5,CSVDEGSQETQYF
TRBV10-2,TRBJ1-1,CASSELTVMNTEAFF
TRBV7-2,TRBJ2-3,CASSLNPGGFSTDTQYF
TRBV30,TRBJ1-2,CAWRPDRGQDGYTF
TRBV5-1,TRBJ2-1,CASSLDRGHEQFF
TRBV4-1,TRBJ2-7,CASSQDGGGGEQYF
TRBV5-4,TRBJ2-1,CASSLGLGDSSYNEQFF
TRBV5-1,TRBJ2-7,CASSLGVAGGSYEQYF
TRBV7-2,TRBJ1-5,CASSASSSGQPQHF
TRBV6-1,TRBJ2-7,CASSDYRGSEQYF
TRBV6-2/TRBV6-3,TRBJ2-5,CASRTPQETQYF
TRBV5-1,TRBJ2-1,CASSLILSSGSNEQFF
TRBV7-8,TRBJ2-7,CASSLLPLGMKTARDEQYF
TRBV29-1,TRBJ2-7,CSLGPGEEQYF
TRBV7-2,TRBJ2-7,CASSLFSGVSYEQYF
TRBV20-1,TRBJ1-1,CSARWGQMNTEAFF
TRBV13,TRBJ2-1,CASSLPSIVGSYNEQFF
TRBV5-1,TRBJ2-7,CASSLVLAGLEQYF
TRBV7-6,TRBJ2-1,CASRRSSGSSYNEQFF
TRBV7-9,TRBJ1-3,CASSLSISGNTIYF
TRBV23-1,TRBJ2-3,CASSQWGRTDTQYF
TRBV5-6,TRBJ1-6,CASRDGQDRSYNSPLHF
TRBV2,TRBJ1-5,CASRGTGGGNQPQHF
TRBV5-1,TRBJ2-3,CASTREGLADTQYF
TRBV7-2,TRBJ2-2,CASSLGGIVTGELFF
TRBV27,TRBJ2-7,CASSLDRREQYF
TRBV5-1,TRBJ2-2,CASSPGGARHPNTGELFF
TRBV28,TRBJ2-1,CASSSTSYNEQFF
TRBV6-6,TRBJ2-5,CASTSQQETQYF
TRBV20-1,TRBJ1-1,CSATLGHLNTEAFF